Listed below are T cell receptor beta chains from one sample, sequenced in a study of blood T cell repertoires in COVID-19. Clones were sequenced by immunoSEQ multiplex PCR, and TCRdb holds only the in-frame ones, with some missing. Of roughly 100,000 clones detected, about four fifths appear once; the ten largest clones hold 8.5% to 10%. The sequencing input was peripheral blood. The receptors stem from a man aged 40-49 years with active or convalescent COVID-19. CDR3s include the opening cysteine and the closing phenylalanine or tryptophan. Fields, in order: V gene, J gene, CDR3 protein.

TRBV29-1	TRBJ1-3	CSGSTGTSGNTIYF
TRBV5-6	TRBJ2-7	CASTLGPRGTEQYF
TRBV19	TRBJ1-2	CASSKEGAGYTF
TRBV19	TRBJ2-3	CASSTIAGGSTDTQYF
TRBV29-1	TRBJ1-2	CSVHSGAKNGYTF
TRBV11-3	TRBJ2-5	CASSSRTGGRETQYF
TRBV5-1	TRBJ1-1	CASSSDTGWNTEAFF
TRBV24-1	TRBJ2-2	CATSDGQNTGELFF
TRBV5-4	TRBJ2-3	CASSPDGGGTDTQYF
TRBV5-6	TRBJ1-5	CASSLGSGINQPQHF
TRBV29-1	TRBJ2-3	CSVVPAGSVDTQYF
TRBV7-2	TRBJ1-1	CASTQGTDTEAFF
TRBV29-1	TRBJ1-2	CSVEGSGGYTF
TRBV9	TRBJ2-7	CASSVSGGSYEQYF
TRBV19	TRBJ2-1	CASSIASGDEQFF
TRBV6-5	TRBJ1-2	CASSHPTGNGGYTF
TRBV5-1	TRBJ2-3	CASSKEGTGVGTDTQYF
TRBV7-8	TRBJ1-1	CASSSLERARQNTEAFF
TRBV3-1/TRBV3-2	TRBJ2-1	CASSQGGATSYNEQFF
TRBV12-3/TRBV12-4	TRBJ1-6	CASTLRVETPLHF
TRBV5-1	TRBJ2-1	CASSLEGSGGASNEQFF
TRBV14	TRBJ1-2	CASSPGQGNYGYTF
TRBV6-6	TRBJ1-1	CASLTVNTEAFF
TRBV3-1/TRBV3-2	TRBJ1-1	CASSQRESNTEAFF
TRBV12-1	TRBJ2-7	CASSSTGLPKLYEQYF
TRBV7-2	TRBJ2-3	CASSYIGTGGTDTQYF
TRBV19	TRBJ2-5	CASSRTTGLISETQYF
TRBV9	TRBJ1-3	CASSGSGQNSGNTIYF
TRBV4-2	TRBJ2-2	CASSHRPGGASNTGELFF
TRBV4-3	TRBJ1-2	CASSQDRVNYGYTF
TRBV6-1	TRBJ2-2	CASSEQWLTNTGELFF
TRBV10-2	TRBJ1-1	CASSDNLNTEAFF
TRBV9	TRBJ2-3	CASSVDGRAGSGNTQYF
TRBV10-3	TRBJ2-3	CAISDREGGLEYF
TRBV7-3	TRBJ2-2	CASSEQGWGGELFF
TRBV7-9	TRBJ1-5	CASSSQGQGLNQPQHF
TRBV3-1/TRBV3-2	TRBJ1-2	CASSPGGSQSYGYTF
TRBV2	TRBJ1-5	CASSESSSNQPQHF
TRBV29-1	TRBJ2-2	CSSRSQNTGELFF
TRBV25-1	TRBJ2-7	CASSDPSAYEQYF
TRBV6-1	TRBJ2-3	CASSVWDSPSTDTQYF
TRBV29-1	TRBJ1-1	CSVASNTEAFF
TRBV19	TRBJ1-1	CASSIPGGLGTEAFF
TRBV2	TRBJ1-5	CASSEEHWSNQPQHF
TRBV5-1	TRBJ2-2	CASSTRGSGELFF
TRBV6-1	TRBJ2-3	CASSEVAGVGDTQYF
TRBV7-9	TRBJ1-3	CASRISRDRGQNTIYF
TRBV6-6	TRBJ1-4	CASRGPGGMNEKLFF
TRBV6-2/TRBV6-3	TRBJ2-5	CASSYRLAGGRQETQYF
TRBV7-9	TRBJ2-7	CASSPTDNYEQYF
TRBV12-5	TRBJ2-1	CASGLGLAGRAGSYNEQFF
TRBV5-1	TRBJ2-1	CASSNGGGNSYNEQFF
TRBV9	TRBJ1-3	CASSVEAGSGNTIYF
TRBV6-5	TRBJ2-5	CASSYQRGARETQYF
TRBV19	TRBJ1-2	CASNRDRVRYGYTF
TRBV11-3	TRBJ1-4	CARLKGLGTNEKLFF
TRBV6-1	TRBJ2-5	CASRREGVTQYF
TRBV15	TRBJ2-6	CATSSATGGGANVLTF